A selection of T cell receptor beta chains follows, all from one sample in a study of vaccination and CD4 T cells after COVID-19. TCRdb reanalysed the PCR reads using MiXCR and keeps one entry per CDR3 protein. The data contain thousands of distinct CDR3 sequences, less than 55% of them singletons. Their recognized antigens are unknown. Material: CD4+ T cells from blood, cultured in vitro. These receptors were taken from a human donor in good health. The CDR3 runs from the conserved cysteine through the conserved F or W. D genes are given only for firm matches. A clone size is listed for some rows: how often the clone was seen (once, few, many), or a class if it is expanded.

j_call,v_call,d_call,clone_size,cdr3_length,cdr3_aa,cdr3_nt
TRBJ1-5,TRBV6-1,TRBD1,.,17,CASSEATGGGLNQPQHF,TGTGCCAGCAGTGAAGCGACAGGGGGGGGGTTAAATCAGCCCCAGCATTTT
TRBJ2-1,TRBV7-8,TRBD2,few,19,CASSSPGLAVLGAYNEQFF,TGTGCCAGCAGCTCTCCGGGACTAGCGGTCTTAGGGGCCTACAATGAGCAGTTCTTC
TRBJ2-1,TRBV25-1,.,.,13,CASSTLVGNEQFF,TGTGCCAGCAGTACACTGGTTGGGAATGAGCAGTTCTTC
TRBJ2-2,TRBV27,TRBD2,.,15,CASSLGGGATGELFF,TGTGCCAGCAGTTTAGGCGGGGGGGCCACCGGGGAGCTGTTTTTT
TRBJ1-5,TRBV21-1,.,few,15,CASSPPPGPNQPQHF,TGTGCCAGCAGCCCCCCACCGGGGCCTAATCAGCCCCAGCATTTT
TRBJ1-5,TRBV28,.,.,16,CASNPFHGGGNQPQHF,TGTGCCAGCAACCCCTTCCACGGCGGGGGCAATCAGCCCCAGCATTTT
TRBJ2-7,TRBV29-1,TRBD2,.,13,CSVAPGLAFEQYF,TGCAGCGTTGCGCCGGGACTAGCTTTCGAGCAGTACTTC
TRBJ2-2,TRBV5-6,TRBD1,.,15,CASSLRDRWTGELFF,TGTGCCAGCAGCTTACGGGACAGGTGGACCGGGGAGCTGTTTTTT
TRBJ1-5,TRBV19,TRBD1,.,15,CASSTTGGADQPQHF,TGTGCCAGTAGTACGACAGGGGGCGCCGATCAGCCCCAGCATTTT
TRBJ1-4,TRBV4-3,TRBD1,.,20,CASSQYPLGQGAWGNEKLFF,TGCGCCAGCAGCCAATACCCGTTGGGACAGGGTGCTTGGGGTAATGAAAAACTGTTTTTT
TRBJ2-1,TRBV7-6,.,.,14,CASSHRRQSNEQFF,TGTGCCAGCAGTCATAGGCGACAGTCCAATGAGCAGTTCTTC
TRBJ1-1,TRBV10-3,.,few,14,CAIRSGVLNTEAFF,TGTGCCATCCGGAGCGGGGTCTTGAACACTGAAGCTTTCTTT
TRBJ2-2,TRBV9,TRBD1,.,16,CASSVAGTGGTGELFF,TGTGCCAGCAGCGTAGCCGGGACAGGGGGCACCGGGGAGCTGTTTTTT
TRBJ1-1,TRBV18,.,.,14,CASSLNGGKAEAFF,TGTGCCAGCTCCCTCAATGGAGGGAAGGCTGAAGCTTTCTTT
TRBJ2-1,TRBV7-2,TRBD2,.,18,CASSLSVAGGYSYNEQFF,TGTGCCAGCAGCTTATCGGTGGCGGGGGGGTACTCCTACAATGAGCAGTTCTTC
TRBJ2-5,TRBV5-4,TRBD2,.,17,CASSSRRGGGYQETQYF,TGTGCCAGCAGCAGCCGTCGGGGCGGGGGATACCAAGAGACCCAGTACTTC
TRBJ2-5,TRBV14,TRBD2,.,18,CASSQGRTSGRIVETQYF,TGTGCCAGCAGCCAGGGGAGGACTAGCGGGAGAATAGTAGAGACCCAGTACTTC
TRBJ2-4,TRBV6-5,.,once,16,CASSSPTGNAKNIQYF,TGTGCCAGCAGTTCTCCAACAGGGAACGCCAAAAACATTCAGTACTTC
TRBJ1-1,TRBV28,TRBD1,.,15,CASSSPTQGDTEAFF,TGTGCCAGCAGTTCCCCAACCCAGGGGGACACTGAAGCTTTCTTT
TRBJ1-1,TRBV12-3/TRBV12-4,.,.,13,CASSLRVNTEAFF,TGTGCCAGCAGTTTAAGAGTGAACACTGAAGCTTTCTTT
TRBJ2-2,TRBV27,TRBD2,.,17,CASSFWREGRNTGELFF,TGTGCCAGCAGTTTTTGGCGGGAGGGCCGGAACACCGGGGAGCTGTTTTTT
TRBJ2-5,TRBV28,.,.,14,CASSLPGRGETQYF,TGTGCCAGCAGTTTACCCGGTCGTGGGGAGACCCAGTACTTC
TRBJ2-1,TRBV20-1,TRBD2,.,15,CSARFGTSGMNEQFF,TGCAGTGCTAGATTCGGGACTAGCGGGATGAATGAGCAGTTCTTC
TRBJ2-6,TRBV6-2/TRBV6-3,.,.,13,CATTGYGANVLTF,TGTGCCACCACAGGGTACGGGGCCAACGTCCTGACTTTC
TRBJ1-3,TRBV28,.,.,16,CASSLIGGPSGNTIYF,TGTGCCAGCAGTTTAATTGGGGGCCCCTCTGGAAACACCATATATTTT
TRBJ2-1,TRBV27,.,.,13,CADGRGSYNEQFF,TGTGCCGACGGTCGGGGATCCTACAATGAGCAGTTCTTC
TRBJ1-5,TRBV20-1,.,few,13,CSARYNQNQPQHF,TGCAGTGCTAGATATAACCAGAATCAGCCCCAGCATTTT
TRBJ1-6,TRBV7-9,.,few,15,CASSLESGPNSPLHF,TGTGCCAGCAGCTTAGAATCAGGCCCCAATTCACCCCTCCACTTT
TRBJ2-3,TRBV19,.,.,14,CASSPTSFPDTQYF,TGTGCCAGTAGTCCTACTAGTTTCCCAGATACGCAGTATTTT
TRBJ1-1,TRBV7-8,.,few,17,CASSLVWGADMNTEAFF,TGTGCCAGCAGCTTAGTTTGGGGCGCCGACATGAACACTGAAGCTTTCTTT
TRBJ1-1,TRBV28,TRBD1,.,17,CASSAASPGQGASEAFF,TGTGCCAGCAGTGCCGCCTCCCCGGGACAGGGGGCATCTGAAGCTTTCTTT
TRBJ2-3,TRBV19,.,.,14,CASKTASSTDTQYF,TGTGCCAGTAAGACAGCTTCTAGCACAGATACGCAGTATTTT
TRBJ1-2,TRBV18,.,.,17,CASSPEAPGASTSGYTF,TGTGCCAGCTCACCGGAGGCACCAGGCGCCAGCACGAGCGGCTACACCTTC